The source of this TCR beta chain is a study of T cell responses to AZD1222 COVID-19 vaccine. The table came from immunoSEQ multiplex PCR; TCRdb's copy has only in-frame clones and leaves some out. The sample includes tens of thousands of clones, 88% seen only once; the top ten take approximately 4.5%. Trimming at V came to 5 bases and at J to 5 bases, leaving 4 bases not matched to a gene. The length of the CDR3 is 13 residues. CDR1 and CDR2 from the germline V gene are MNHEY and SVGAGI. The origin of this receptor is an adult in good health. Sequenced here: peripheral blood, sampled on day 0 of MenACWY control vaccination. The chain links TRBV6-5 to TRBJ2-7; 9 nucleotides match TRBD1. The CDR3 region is CASSRDRANEQYF. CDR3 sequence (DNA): TGTGCCAGCAGTCGGGACAGGGCCAACGAGCAGTACTTC.